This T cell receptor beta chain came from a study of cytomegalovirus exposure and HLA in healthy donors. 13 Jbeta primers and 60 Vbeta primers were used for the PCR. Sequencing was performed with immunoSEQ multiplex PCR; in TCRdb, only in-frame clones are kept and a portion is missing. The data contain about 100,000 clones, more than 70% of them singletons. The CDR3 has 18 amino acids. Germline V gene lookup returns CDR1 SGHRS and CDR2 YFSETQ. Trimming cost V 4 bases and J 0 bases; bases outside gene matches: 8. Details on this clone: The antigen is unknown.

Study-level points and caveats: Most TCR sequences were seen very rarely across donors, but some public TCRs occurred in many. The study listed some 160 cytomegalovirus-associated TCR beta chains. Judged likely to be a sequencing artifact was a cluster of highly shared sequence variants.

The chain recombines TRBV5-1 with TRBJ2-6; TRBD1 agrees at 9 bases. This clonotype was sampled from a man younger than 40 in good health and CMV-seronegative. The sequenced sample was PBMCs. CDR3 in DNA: TGCGCCAGCAGCCCCGACGGACAGGGGAGCTCTGGGGCCAACGTCCTGACTTTC. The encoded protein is CASSPDGQGSSGANVLTF.